This T cell receptor beta chain was observed in a study of response to subunit inactivated influenza vaccine. This clonotype was seen only a few times. TCRdb called the RT-PCR reads again in MiXCR, with one record for every CDR3 protein. The sample shows almost 600,000 distinct CDR3 sequences, 14% of them seen only once. CDR3 length equals 15 residues. In germline, CDR1 is SGHTA, CDR2 FQGNSA. The germline V and J ends were trimmed by 3 bases and 0 bases, with 10 bases remaining between them. This TCR was recovered from a man aged 50 to 60 who received an inactivated influenza vaccine. The rearrangement links TRBV7-2 to TRBJ2-3, with D perhaps matching TRBD1 (6 bases). This material consisted of PBMCs from blood, taken approximately 12 days after vaccination. CDR3: CASSFGGSSTDTQYF. The DNA for the CDR3 is TGTGCCAGCAGCTTTGGGGGCTCTAGCACAGATACGCAGTATTTT. The entire variable domain, with the rest obtained from reference TRBV7-2 and TRBJ2-3, is as follows: GAGVSQSPSNKVTEKGKDVELRCDPISGHTALYWYRQSLGQGLEFLIYFQGNSAPDKSGLPSDRFSAERTGGSVSTLTIQRTQQEDSAVYLCASSFGGSSTDTQYFGPGTRLTVL.